This T cell receptor (beta chain) was recovered during a study of early T cells in non-severe SARS-CoV-2 infection. Study results and limitations: The matching step, a VDJdb search, favored anti-spike CD8 responses and missed private and CD4 specificities.

Concerning this clonotype itself: Its antigen is not known.

V was shortened by 8 bases and J by 4 bases, with 10 bases between the two germline ends. Germline V CDR1 and CDR2: ENHRY, SYGVKD. The CDR3 loop spans 12 amino acids. TCRdb fed the 5' RACE reads into MiXCR, producing one record per CDR3 protein. The repertoire holds 46,000 or so distinct CDR3 sequences, with 13% as singletons. The sequencing input was whole blood. The chain has TRBV10-3 and TRBJ2-3; D tentatively fits TRBD1 or TRBD2 (6 bases each). The origin of this receptor is an adult who was a healthcare worker with PCR-confirmed SARS-CoV-2 infection or an uninfected control (not recorded which). The CDR3 region is CAIGGQADTQYF. CDR3 DNA: TGTGCCATCGGGGGGCAGGCAGATACGCAGTATTTT.